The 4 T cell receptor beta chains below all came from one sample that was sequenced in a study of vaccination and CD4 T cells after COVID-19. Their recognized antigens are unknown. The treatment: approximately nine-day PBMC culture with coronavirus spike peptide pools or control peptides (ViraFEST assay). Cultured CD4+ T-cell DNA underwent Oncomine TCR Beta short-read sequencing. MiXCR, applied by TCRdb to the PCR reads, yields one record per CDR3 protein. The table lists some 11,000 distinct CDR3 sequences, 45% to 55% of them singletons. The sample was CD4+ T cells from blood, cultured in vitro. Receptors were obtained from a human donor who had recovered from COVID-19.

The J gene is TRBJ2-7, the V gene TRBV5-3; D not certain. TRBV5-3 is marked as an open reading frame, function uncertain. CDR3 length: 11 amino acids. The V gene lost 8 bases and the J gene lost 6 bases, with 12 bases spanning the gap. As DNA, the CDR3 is TGTGCCAGCAGACGCGGAGCCGAGCAGTACTTC. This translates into CASRRGAEQYF.

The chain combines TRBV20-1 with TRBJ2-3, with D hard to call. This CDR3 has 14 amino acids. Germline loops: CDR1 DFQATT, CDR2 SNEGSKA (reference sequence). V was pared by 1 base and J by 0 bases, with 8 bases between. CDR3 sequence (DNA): TGCAGTGCTAGAGCGGTTGTTAGCACAGATACGCAGTATTTT. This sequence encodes CSARAVVSTDTQYF.

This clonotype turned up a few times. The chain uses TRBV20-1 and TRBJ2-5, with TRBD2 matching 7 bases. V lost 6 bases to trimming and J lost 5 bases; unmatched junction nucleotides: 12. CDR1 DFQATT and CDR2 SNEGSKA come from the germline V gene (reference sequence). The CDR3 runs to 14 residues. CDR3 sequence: CSALKGGSSETQYF. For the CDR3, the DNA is TGCAGTGCCCTAAAGGGCGGGAGCTCGGAGACCCAGTACTTC.

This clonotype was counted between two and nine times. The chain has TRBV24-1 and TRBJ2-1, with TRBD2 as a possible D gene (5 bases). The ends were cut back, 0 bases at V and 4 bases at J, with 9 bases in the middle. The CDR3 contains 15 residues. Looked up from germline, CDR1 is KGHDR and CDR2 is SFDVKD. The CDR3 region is CATSDLSGKYNEQFF. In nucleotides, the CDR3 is TGTGCCACCAGTGATTTGTCGGGAAAATACAATGAGCAGTTCTTC.